Below, one T cell receptor beta chain is given with its context. The clone's antigen remains unknown. Base-call qualities are not available, and no considerably larger clone is one nucleotide away. Participants in the prospective study were enrolled through a virtual design, were aged roughly 18 to 100 years, and lived in approximately 25 United States geographic areas. In the prospective study, participants were assigned to cohorts based on the clinical history participants reported in a screening survey and a study questionnaire. Recovered participants in ImmuneRACE Cohort 3 were defined as having two consecutive negative NP/OP PCR tests, clearance from a healthcare professional, or resolution of symptoms. Mobile phlebotomists in the prospective study collected whole blood, serum and a nasopharyngeal or oropharyngeal swab from every participant. Participants in the prospective study had the option to provide additional blood draws and questionnaires over a 2-month period. Before DNA extraction, blood samples from the prospective study were shipped at room temperature or frozen.

This sample is part of a study of blood T cell repertoires in COVID-19 (dated by TCRdb to about 2020). Study-wide context: Samples from collaborators originated in the United States, Italy and Spain and spanned both the acute and convalescent phases of COVID-19. The prospective study material was composed of cDNA or gDNA derived from T cells, B-cell-depleted T cells, or PBMCs. Subjects who had been exposed to COVID-19, were actively infected with it, or had recovered from it provided the deeply sampled blood TCRbeta repertoires that made up the dataset. The repertoires were released in a freely available public database intended as a resource for research on the immune response to SARS-CoV-2. The samples were drawn from two sources: the first 160 participants of the ongoing ImmuneRACE study, and 950 to 1,500 subjects contributed by 6 global collaborators. Nearly every sample came with metadata listing a de-identified subject ID, COVID-19 status, age in years and sex. Where available, HLA class I and class II types were taken from metadata supplied by the sample provider and were not determined by assay-based typing.

TCRbeta CDR3 regions were amplified from genomic DNA using the immunoSEQ Assay, a bias-controlled multiplex PCR. On the study's bioinformatics: The number of nucleated cells in each sample was estimated by amplification of reference gene primers within the assay. To quantify the absolute abundance of each unique TCRbeta CDR3 rearrangement, sequence reads were collapsed and filtered. For each sample, productive Simpson clonality was calculated as the square root of Simpson's diversity index across productive rearrangements. The table comes from immuneACCESS by way of TCRdb, which keeps in-frame sequences with V and J called. Part of the clones is missing from these tables; in studies checked, under half for an unresolved V gene and the rest for unknown reasons. V, J and clone size are those of that table, while D and trimming were read from the DNA. This sample gives 150,000 or so clones in total; roughly 87% of them show up just once. The ten largest make up about 6.5% of the sample.

The CDR3 measures 15 amino acids from cysteine to phenylalanine. The entry retains the CDR3 DNA only, 45 bases that are in frame from base 1. Trimming leaves V shorter by 4 bases and J shorter by 9 bases, with the junction holding 10 bases beyond the gene matches. Via the germline V gene, CDR1 is MGHRA and CDR2 YSYEKL. What the work shows at the level of the full study, not this receptor alone: The quantity of clinical and demographic metadata differed by source and by participant and was supplied without curation.

The clonotype was recovered from a woman aged 50 to 60 who had recovered from COVID-19. This receptor chain uses TRBV4-1 and TRBJ2-1; 9 of the junction bases match TRBD1. Sequences were obtained from PBMCs or T cells enriched from blood (not recorded which). The CDR3 region reads CASSREDRGLGEQFF. The DNA is as follows: TGCGCCAGCAGCCGAGAGGACAGGGGACTTGGTGAGCAGTTCTTC.